This record looks at one T cell receptor (beta chain) sequence and its context. As yet, its antigen is unknown. The data are from a study of T cell responses to AZD1222 COVID-19 vaccine. The table came from immunoSEQ multiplex PCR; TCRdb's copy has only in-frame clones and leaves some out. The sample records more than 95,000 clones, around 88% being singletons. With V trimmed by 4 bases and J by 8 bases, 7 bases remained unmatched. The CDR3 covers 14 residues. The V gene's germline CDR1 is SGDLS and CDR2 YYNGEE. Overall study results and limits: Recipients of AZD1222 seropositive at baseline numbered only 6 or 7. Females made up more of the donors, who were largely white British, and clonal diversity may have come out too low.

The sequences come from peripheral blood, collected on day 0 of AZD1222 vaccination. The receptor was derived from an adult in good health. The chain recombines TRBV9 with TRBJ2-1; 9 nucleotides align to TRBD2. The CDR3 is CASSYAGGQDEQFF. The CDR3 DNA reads TGTGCCAGCAGCTATGCGGGAGGGCAAGATGAGCAGTTCTTC.